This is a list of T cell receptor beta chains from one sample in a study of cytomegalovirus exposure and HLA in healthy donors. Profiling relied on immunoSEQ multiplex PCR, and the TCRdb table lists in-frame clones only, not all of them. The sample lists around 130,000 clones, 85% occurring once. The sequenced sample was PBMCs. The origin of the receptors is a woman aged 30 to 39 in good health and CMV-seropositive. Each CDR3 is given with its conserved first and last residue. D genes are given only for firm matches. A row's size may be missing; if present it is once, few, many or a size class.

D	size	V	J	DNA	CDR3
TRBD1	NA	TRBV6-5	TRBJ2-7	TGTGCCACCCACAGGGGATACGAGCAGTACTTC	CATHRGYEQYF
NA	NA	TRBV14	TRBJ1-4	TGTGCCAGCAGCCAAACTTCTAATGAAAAACTGTTTTTT	CASSQTSNEKLFF
NA	NA	TRBV29-1	TRBJ1-2	TGCAGCGTTACGGGACAAGCTAACTATGGCTACACCTTC	CSVTGQANYGYTF
NA	NA	TRBV5-6	TRBJ1-6	TGTGCCAGCAGCCCGGAGGGTGATAGATCCTATAATTCACCCCTCCACTTT	CASSPEGDRSYNSPLHF
TRBD1	NA	TRBV27	TRBJ1-2	TGTGCCAGCAGTCCGACAGGGGGCGATTTCCTATATGGCTACACCTTC	CASSPTGGDFLYGYTF
NA	NA	TRBV6-1	TRBJ1-5	TGTGCCAGCAGGGACAGCTACAATCAGCCCCAGCATTTT	CASRDSYNQPQHF
TRBD1	NA	TRBV27	TRBJ1-6	TGTGCCAGCAGTCTTGCGTCGACAGGGAATTCACCCCTCCACTTT	CASSLASTGNSPLHF
TRBD2	NA	TRBV28	TRBJ2-3	TGTGCCAGCAGTTTGCTAGCGGCCAGCACAGATACGCAGTATTTT	CASSLLAASTDTQYF
NA	NA	TRBV5-1	TRBJ1-2	TGCGCCAGCAGCTTGCCAGGGGACTATGGCTACACCTTC	CASSLPGDYGYTF
TRBD2	NA	TRBV6-1	TRBJ2-5	TGTGCCGCCGGCCCCTTCGCGGGGGGGCAAGAGACCCAGTACTTC	CAAGPFAGGQETQYF
NA	NA	TRBV18	TRBJ1-2	TGTGCCAGCTCACCACCGGGGGGTACTTCGTATGGCTACACCTTC	CASSPPGGTSYGYTF
TRBD1	NA	TRBV30	TRBJ2-1	TGTGCCTGGAGTCTTGGGACAGGAGGGTGGAATGAGCAGTTCTTC	CAWSLGTGGWNEQFF
NA	NA	TRBV5-1	TRBJ2-7	TGCGCCAGCAGCCTGTACCGAGGCGAGCAGTACTTC	CASSLYRGEQYF
NA	NA	TRBV5-4	TRBJ2-5	TGTGCCAGCAGCTTTGTCGGTGAAGAGACCCAGTACTTC	CASSFVGEETQYF
TRBD1	NA	TRBV19	TRBJ1-5	TGTGCCAGTAGTATGACAGGGGAGGGACAGCCCCAGCATTTT	CASSMTGEGQPQHF
TRBD2	NA	TRBV5-1	TRBJ2-1	TGCGCCAGCAGCTTCGGACTAGCGGGAGGAGATGAGCAGTTCTTC	CASSFGLAGGDEQFF
NA	NA	TRBV19	TRBJ2-7	TGTGCCAGTAGCACCCAGACTGACTACGAGCAGTACTTC	CASSTQTDYEQYF
NA	NA	TRBV2	TRBJ1-6	TGTGCCAGCAGTTACACGGGTTATAATTCACCCCTCCACTTT	CASSYTGYNSPLHF
TRBD2	NA	TRBV27	TRBJ2-7	TGTGCCAGCAGCCCCGCGGCGGGGGGAAACGAGCAGTACTTC	CASSPAAGGNEQYF
NA	NA	TRBV19	TRBJ1-5	TGTGCCAGTAGTATCGGGATCGGGATCGGTCAGGCCCTCGATCAGCCCCAGCATTTT	CASSIGIGIGQALDQPQHF
NA	NA	TRBV29-1	TRBJ2-7	TGCAGCGTTGGAGGTGGCAGTTCTTACGAGCAGTACTTC	CSVGGGSSYEQYF
TRBD1	NA	TRBV6-1	TRBJ2-5	TGTGCCAGCAGACTTACAGGGGCTAAGGAGACCCAGTACTTC	CASRLTGAKETQYF
TRBD2	once	TRBV27	TRBJ2-7	TGTGCCAGCAGCTCAGGACTAGCGGGAGATTTTTACGAGCAGTACTTC	CASSSGLAGDFYEQYF
NA	few	TRBV6-1	TRBJ1-1	TGTGCCAGCAGTCCAGGCCCCGAGAACGTTGAAGCTTTCTTT	CASSPGPENVEAFF
NA	NA	TRBV18	TRBJ2-1	TGTGCCAGCTCACCCGGGAAACACAATGAGCAGTTCTTC	CASSPGKHNEQFF
NA	NA	TRBV5-8	TRBJ2-1	TGTGCCAGCAGCTTGTCAGTCTACAATGAGCAGTTCTTC	CASSLSVYNEQFF
TRBD1	NA	TRBV5-4	TRBJ1-1	TGTGCCAGCAGCATCAACACAGGGGGAGCTGAAGCTTTCTTT	CASSINTGGAEAFF
NA	NA	TRBV27	TRBJ2-1	TGTGCCAGCAGTTTAATCGGGGCCTACAATGAGCAGTTCTTC	CASSLIGAYNEQFF